This T cell receptor beta chain was obtained from a study of shared clonotypes between healthy human individuals. Points from the study as a whole: Compared with clonotypes that all four donors shared, non-shared clonotypes had lower generation probabilities. A generally larger estimated richness was seen in naive subsets than in memory subsets.

Several immunoSEQ plates held equal portions of the genomic DNA taken from each subset. Each PCR replicate from the sorted subsets contained around 0.2 ug DNA, which is about 30,000 T cell genomes. The repertoire was sequenced with immunoSEQ multiplex PCR; TCRdb's copy has only in-frame clones and lacks some. The repertoire holds 650,000 to 700,000 clones, with about 92% as singletons. The germline V gene encodes CDR1 SEHNR and CDR2 FQNEAQ (reference sequence). Trimming removed 5 bases from V and 8 bases from J; junction bases left unmatched: 8. CDR3 length: 15 amino acids. This clone was seen just once. Its antigen is unidentified.

The gene calls are TRBV7-9 and TRBJ2-1; 11 bases fit TRBD2. Sequenced: memory CD8+ T cells from PBMCs. Indicated subset: CD45RO+ cells pooled with CCR7-negative TemRA cells. This TCR was sampled from a man aged 18-30 years in good health. Some clones in this sample may be carry-over from other donors' samples. This CDR3 is CASSPTSGSKDEQFF. Here the CDR3 DNA reads TGTGCCAGCAGCCCCACTAGCGGGAGTAAGGATGAGCAGTTCTTC.